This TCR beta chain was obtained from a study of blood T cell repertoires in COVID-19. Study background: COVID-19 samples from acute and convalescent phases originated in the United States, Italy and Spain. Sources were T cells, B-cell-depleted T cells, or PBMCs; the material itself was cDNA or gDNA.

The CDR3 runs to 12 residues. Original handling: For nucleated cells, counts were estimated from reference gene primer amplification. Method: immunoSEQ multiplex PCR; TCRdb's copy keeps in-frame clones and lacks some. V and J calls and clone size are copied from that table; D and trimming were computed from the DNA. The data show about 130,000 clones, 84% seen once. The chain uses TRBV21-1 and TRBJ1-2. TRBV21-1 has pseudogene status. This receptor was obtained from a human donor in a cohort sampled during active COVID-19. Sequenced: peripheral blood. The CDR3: CASSRVHSGYTF. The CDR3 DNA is TGTGCCAGCTCGAGGGTACATAGCGGCTACACCTTC.